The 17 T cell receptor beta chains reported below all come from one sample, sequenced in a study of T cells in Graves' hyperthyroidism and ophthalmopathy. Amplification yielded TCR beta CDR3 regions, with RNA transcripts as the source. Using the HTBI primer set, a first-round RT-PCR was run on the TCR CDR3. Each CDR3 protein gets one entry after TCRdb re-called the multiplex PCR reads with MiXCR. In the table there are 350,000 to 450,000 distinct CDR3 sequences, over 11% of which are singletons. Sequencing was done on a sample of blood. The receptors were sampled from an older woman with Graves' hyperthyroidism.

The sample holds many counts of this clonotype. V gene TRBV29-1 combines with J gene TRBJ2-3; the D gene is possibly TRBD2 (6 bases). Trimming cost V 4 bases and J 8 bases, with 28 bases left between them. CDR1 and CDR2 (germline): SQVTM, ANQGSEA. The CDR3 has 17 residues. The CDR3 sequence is CSVVRRQLGLSRGTQYF. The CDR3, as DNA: TGCAGCGTTGTGAGACGACAGCTCGGTCTTTCGCGGGGTACGCAGTATTTT.

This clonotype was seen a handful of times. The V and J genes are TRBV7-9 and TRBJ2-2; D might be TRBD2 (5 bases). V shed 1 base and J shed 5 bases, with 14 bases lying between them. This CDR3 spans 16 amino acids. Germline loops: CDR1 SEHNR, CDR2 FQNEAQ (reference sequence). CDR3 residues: CASSLGTGFWTGELFF. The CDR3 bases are TGTGCCAGCAGCTTAGGGACGGGATTTTGGACCGGGGAGCTGTTTTTT.

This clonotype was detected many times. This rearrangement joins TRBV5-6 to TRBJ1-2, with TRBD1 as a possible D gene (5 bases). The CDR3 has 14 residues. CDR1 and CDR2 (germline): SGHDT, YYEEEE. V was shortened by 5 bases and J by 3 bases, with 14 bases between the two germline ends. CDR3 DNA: TGTGCCAGCAGTCAGGGCCGAGGGGACTATGGCTACACCTTC. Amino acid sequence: CASSQGRGDYGYTF.

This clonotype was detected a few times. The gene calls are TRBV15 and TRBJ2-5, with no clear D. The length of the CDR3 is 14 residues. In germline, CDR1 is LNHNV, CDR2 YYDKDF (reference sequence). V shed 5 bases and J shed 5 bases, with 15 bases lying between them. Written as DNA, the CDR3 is TGTGCCACCAGCCCGAAGGGCCTGGTCGAGACCCAGTACTTC. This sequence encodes CATSPKGLVETQYF.

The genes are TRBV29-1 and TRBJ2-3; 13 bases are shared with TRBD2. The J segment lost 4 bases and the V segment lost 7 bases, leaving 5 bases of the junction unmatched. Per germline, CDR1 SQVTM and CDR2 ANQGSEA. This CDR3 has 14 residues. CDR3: CSAGLAGASDTQYF. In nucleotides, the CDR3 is TGCAGCGCCGGACTAGCGGGAGCTTCAGATACGCAGTATTTT.

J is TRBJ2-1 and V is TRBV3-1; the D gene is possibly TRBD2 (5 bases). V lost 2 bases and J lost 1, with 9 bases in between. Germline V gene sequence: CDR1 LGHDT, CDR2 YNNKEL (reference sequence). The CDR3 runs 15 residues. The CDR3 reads CASSQLSGSYNEQFF. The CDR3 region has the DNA TGTGCCAGCAGCCAATTAAGCGGATCCTACAATGAGCAGTTCTTC.

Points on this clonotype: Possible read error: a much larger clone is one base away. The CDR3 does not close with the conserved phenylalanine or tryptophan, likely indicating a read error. CDR3 in DNA: TGTGCCAGCAGCCGACCGGCTTACCTTAATTCACCCCTCCACTTA. It is translated as CASSRPAYLNSPLHL. The J gene is TRBJ1-6, the V gene TRBV7-8; D is unclear. Trimming removed 5 bases from V and 6 bases from J, with 14 bases in between. Germline CDR1 reads SGHVS; CDR2 reads FQNEAQ. This CDR3 has 15 amino acids.

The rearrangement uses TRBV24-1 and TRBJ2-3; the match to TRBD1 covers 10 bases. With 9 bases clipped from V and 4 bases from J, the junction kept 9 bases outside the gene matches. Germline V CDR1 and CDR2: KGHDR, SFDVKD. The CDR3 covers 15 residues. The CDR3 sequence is CATAPGQGFSDTQYF. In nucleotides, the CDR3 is TGTGCCACCGCTCCGGGACAGGGGTTTTCAGATACGCAGTATTTT.

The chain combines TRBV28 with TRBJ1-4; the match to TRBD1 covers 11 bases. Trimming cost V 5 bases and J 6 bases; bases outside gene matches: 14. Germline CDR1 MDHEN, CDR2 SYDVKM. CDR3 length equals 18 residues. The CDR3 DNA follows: TGTGCCAGCAGTCCTCCGGGACAGGGGGAGTTAGTGGATGAAAAACTGTTTTTT. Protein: CASSPPGQGELVDEKLFF.

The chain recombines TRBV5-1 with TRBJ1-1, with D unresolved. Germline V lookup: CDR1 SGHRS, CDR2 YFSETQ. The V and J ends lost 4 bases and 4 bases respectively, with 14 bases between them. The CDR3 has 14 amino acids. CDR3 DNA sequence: TGCGCCAGCAGCATTAGGGCGGTCGGCACTGAAGCTTTCTTT. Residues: CASSIRAVGTEAFF.

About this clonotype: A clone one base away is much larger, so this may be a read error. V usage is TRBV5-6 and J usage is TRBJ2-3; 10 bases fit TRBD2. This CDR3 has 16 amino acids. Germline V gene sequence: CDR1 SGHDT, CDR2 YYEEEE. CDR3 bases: TGTGCCGGCAGCCGACGACTAGCGGGTCTCACAGATACGCAGTATTTT. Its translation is CAGSRRLAGLTDTQYF. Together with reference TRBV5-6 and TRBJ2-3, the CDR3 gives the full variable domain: DAGVTQSPTHLIKTRGQQVTLRCSPKSGHDTVSWYQQALGQGPQFIFQYYEEEERQRGNFPDRFSGHQFPNYSSELNVNALLLGDSALYLCAGSRRLAGLTDTQYFGPGTRLTVL.

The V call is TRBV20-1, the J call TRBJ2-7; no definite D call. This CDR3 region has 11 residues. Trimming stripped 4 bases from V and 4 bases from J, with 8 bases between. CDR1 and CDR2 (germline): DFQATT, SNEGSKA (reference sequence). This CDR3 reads CSATDPYEQYF. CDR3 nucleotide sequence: TGCAGTGCTACCGACCCGTACGAGCAGTACTTC.

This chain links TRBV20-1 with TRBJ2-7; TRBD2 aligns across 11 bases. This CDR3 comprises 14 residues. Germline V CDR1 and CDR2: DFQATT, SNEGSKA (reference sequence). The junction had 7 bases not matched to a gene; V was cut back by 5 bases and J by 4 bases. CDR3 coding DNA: TGCAGTGCTGGAACTAGCGGGAGCGGGTACGAGCAGTACTTC. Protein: CSAGTSGSGYEQYF.

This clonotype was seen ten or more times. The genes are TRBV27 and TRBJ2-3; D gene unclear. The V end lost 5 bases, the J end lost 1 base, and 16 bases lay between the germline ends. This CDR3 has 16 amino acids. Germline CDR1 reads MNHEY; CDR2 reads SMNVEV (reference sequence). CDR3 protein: CASSLFPGFRTDTQYF. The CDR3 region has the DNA TGTGCCAGCAGTCTTTTTCCCGGCTTTCGCACAGATACGCAGTATTTT.

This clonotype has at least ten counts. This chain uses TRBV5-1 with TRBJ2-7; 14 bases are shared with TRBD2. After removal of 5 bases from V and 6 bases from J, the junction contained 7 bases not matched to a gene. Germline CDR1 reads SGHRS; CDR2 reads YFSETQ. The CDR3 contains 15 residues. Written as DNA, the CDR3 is TGCGCCAGCAGGGACGGACTAGCGGGAGGCAGCGAGCAGTACTTC. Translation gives CASRDGLAGGSEQYF.

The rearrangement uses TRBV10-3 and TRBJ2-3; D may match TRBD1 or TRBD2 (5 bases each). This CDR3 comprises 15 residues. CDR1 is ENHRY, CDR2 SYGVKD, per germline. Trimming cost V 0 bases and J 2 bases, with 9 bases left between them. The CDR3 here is CAISESGTLTDTQYF. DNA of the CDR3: TGTGCCATCAGTGAGTCAGGGACCCTCACAGATACGCAGTATTTT.

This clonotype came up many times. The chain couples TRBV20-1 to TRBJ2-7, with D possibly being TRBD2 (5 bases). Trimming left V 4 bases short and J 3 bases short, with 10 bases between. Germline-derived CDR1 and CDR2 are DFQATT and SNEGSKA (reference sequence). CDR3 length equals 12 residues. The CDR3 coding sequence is TGCAGTGCTACTAGCACTTACTACGAGCAGTACTTC. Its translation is CSATSTYYEQYF.